This T cell receptor beta chain appears in the sequencing data of a study of T cells of healthy individuals. TCRdb called the 5' RACE reads again in MiXCR, with one record for every CDR3 protein. The profile shows around 98,000 distinct CDR3 sequences, roughly 15% of them singletons. This clonotype was counted between two and nine times. CDR3 size: 17 residues. The germline V gene has CDR1 DFQATT and CDR2 SNEGSKA (reference sequence). V was pared by 5 bases and J by 1 base, with 14 bases of the junction left unmatched. This chain joins TRBV20-1 and TRBJ2-4; 7 bases line up with TRBD2. The clonotype comes from a human donor in good health. CDR3 coding DNA: TGCAGTGCTGGAGGCCGGGGTTTCGGGAGGGCCAAAAACATTCAGTACTTC. Translated: CSAGGRGFGRAKNIQYF.